The rows below give T cell receptor beta chains drawn from one sample of a study of T-cell reconstitution after alpha-beta-depleted transplantation in children. TCRdb analysed the PCR reads with MiXCR anew, one entry per CDR3 protein. In the table there are around 400,000 distinct CDR3 sequences, 20% of which are singletons. The sample consisted of PBMCs from the stem cell graft donor, taken from the stem cell graft. These receptor sequences come from a human donor who donated a stem cell graft to a child with acute myeloid leukemia. Each CDR3 is given with its conserved first and last residue. The order of the fields is clone size, J gene, V gene, D gene, CDR3 DNA, CDR3 protein. The D gene is left open where the match is weak. Not every row has a clone size; where given, it reads once, few, many or a size class.

clone_size: -; j_call: TRBJ2-7; v_call: TRBV10-3; d_call: TRBD2; cdr3_nt: TGTGCCATCGGCCGGGACTACCCAGCCTACGAGCAGTACTTC; cdr3_aa: CAIGRDYPAYEQYF
clone_size: many; j_call: TRBJ2-7; v_call: TRBV20-1; d_call: -; cdr3_nt: TGCAGTGCTCCCCGAGGATACGAGCAGTACTTC; cdr3_aa: CSAPRGYEQYF
clone_size: -; j_call: TRBJ2-7; v_call: TRBV20-1; d_call: TRBD2; cdr3_nt: TGCAGGGGTAGAGAGGGCCTAGGGACTAGCGGGGGAAGCTCCTACGAGCAGTACTTC; cdr3_aa: CRGREGLGTSGGSSYEQYF
clone_size: few; j_call: TRBJ2-1; v_call: TRBV10-3; d_call: -; cdr3_nt: TGTGCCATCAGTGAGTCGGGGACCCCCTCCTTTAATGAGCAGTTCTTC; cdr3_aa: CAISESGTPSFNEQFF
clone_size: many; j_call: TRBJ2-2; v_call: TRBV4-2; d_call: TRBD2; cdr3_nt: TGTGCCAGCAGCTCGACTAGCGGCTTCGGGGAGCTGTTTTTT; cdr3_aa: CASSSTSGFGELFF
clone_size: many; j_call: TRBJ2-7; v_call: TRBV27; d_call: TRBD1; cdr3_nt: TGTGCCAGCAGTTTACTGCGACAGGGGCACGAGCAGTACTTC; cdr3_aa: CASSLLRQGHEQYF
clone_size: few; j_call: TRBJ2-7; v_call: TRBV2; d_call: -; cdr3_nt: TGTGCCAGCTACCGGGGAGGGGGCGAGCAGTACTTC; cdr3_aa: CASYRGGGEQYF
clone_size: few; j_call: TRBJ2-5; v_call: TRBV3-1; d_call: TRBD2; cdr3_nt: TGTGCCAGCAGCCCTTTTGGGTTAGCGGGAGTGGAGACCCAGTACTTC; cdr3_aa: CASSPFGLAGVETQYF
clone_size: few; j_call: TRBJ2-1; v_call: TRBV7-3; d_call: TRBD2; cdr3_nt: TGTGCCAGCAGCGCTTCGGGACTAGCGGGATACAATGAGCAGTTCTTC; cdr3_aa: CASSASGLAGYNEQFF
clone_size: many; j_call: TRBJ2-3; v_call: TRBV12-3/TRBV12-4; d_call: -; cdr3_nt: TGTGCCAGCAGTCCAGGGGAAGACGTGGATACGCAGTATTTT; cdr3_aa: CASSPGEDVDTQYF
clone_size: few; j_call: TRBJ1-1; v_call: TRBV3-1; d_call: -; cdr3_nt: TGTGCCAGCAGCCAAGGGGTGACGATGAACACTGAAGCTTTCTTT; cdr3_aa: CASSQGVTMNTEAFF
clone_size: few; j_call: TRBJ2-7; v_call: TRBV12-3/TRBV12-4; d_call: -; cdr3_nt: TGTGCCAGCAGTTTAATGCAGGGAAGCGAGCAGTACTTC; cdr3_aa: CASSLMQGSEQYF
clone_size: few; j_call: TRBJ1-2; v_call: TRBV12-3/TRBV12-4; d_call: TRBD1; cdr3_nt: TGTGCCAGCAGTCCCCCGGGACAGGGAAACTATGGCTACACCTTC; cdr3_aa: CASSPPGQGNYGYTF
clone_size: many; j_call: TRBJ2-3; v_call: TRBV6-2/TRBV6-3; d_call: TRBD2; cdr3_nt: TGTGCCAGCAGGGGACTAGCGGGATTCGATGATACGCAGTATTTT; cdr3_aa: CASRGLAGFDDTQYF
clone_size: -; j_call: TRBJ2-1; v_call: TRBV5-1; d_call: -; cdr3_nt: TGCGCCAGCAGCTTGGGGGCCGGGCAGGGGCACAATGAGCAGTTCTTC; cdr3_aa: CASSLGAGQGHNEQFF
clone_size: few; j_call: TRBJ2-7; v_call: TRBV20-1; d_call: -; cdr3_nt: TGCAGTGCTAGTTACGGGAGCTCCTACGAGCAGTACTTC; cdr3_aa: CSASYGSSYEQYF
clone_size: few; j_call: TRBJ2-3; v_call: TRBV7-3; d_call: -; cdr3_nt: TGTGCCAGCAGCTTAACGTTGGCTAGCGCGCAGTATTTT; cdr3_aa: CASSLTLASAQYF